This TCR beta chain is drawn from a study of glioma-infiltrating T cells. Regarding this clonotype: The target antigen is unknown. One end of the junction fails to match germline, which may point to a read error.

The iRepertoire nested amplicon-rescue multiplex PCR amplified TCR alpha and beta CDR3s from RNA. For one-step reverse transcription and amplification, roughly 95-400 ng of tissue mRNA or PBMC total RNA was used. Via MiXCR, TCRdb re-called the multiplex PCR reads, giving one row per CDR3 protein. The sample comprises 90,000 or so distinct CDR3 sequences, roughly 40% of which are singletons, and less than 45% rests with the top ten. This CDR3 is built from 15 residues. The germline V gene has CDR1 SGHTA and CDR2 FQGNSA. Study-wide results and caveats: CDR3 overlap between tissue and blood was very small.

The TCR was taken from a human donor with low-grade glioma or glioblastoma, undergoing nonglioma brain surgery, or in good health (not recorded which). The chain uses TRBV7-2 and TRBJ1-4; D gene ambiguous. The sequencing sample was made of glioma tissue, nonneoplastic brain tissue, or PBMCs (not recorded which). This CDR3 reads CASSLGERPREKLFF. In nucleotides, the CDR3 is TGTGCCAGCAGCTTAGGGGAAAGGCCGAGGGAAAAACTGTTCTTT.